This T cell receptor (beta chain) was profiled in a study of regulatory T cells in long-lasting Graves disease. About the research overall: Persistent cases were those of Graves' disease that involved over 5 years of antithyroid drugs with positive TSH receptor antibodies. General study results and limits: Persistent disease samples used TRBV28, TRBJ1-2 and TRBJ2-5 preferentially. The number of shared public clonotypes was higher in persistent patients (fewer than 3,000) than new patients (966).

CDR3 regions were amplified by Arm-PCR using iRepertoire HTBI primers to build TCR beta libraries. TCRdb fed the multiplex PCR reads into MiXCR, producing one record per CDR3 protein. The data show roughly 450,000 distinct CDR3 sequences, roughly a quarter seen once. This CDR3 is built from 13 residues. CDR1 is SGDLS and CDR2 is YYNGEE in the germline V gene. Deletions cut 0 bases from V and 4 bases from J, with 7 bases between. Stated time point: persistent/refractory GD, antithyroid drugs over 5 years with positive TRAb. Preparation of the TCR library used RNA extracted from PBMCs. Many counts were recorded for this clonotype. Its antigen is currently unknown.

This receptor was taken from a female donor with Graves disease. This chain connects TRBV9 to TRBJ1-1; D is uncertain. The sample was peripheral blood mononuclear cells (PBMCs), taken when the disease was refractory, from a patient treated with antithyroid drugs. The CDR3 DNA sequence: TGTGCCAGCAGCGTAGGAGGAACCACTGAAGCTTTCTTT. Its protein product is CASSVGGTTEAFF.